This T cell receptor beta chain was identified during a study of CD8+ T cells in alopecia areata. Background on the study: The study gave treated patients oral tofacitinib at 5 to 10 mg twice daily. Findings and caveats of the study: Links between baseline CD8+ expansion and response need larger treated cohorts. Affected lesional scalp, above all in alopecia totalis/universalis, was more clonal than normal scalp.

Germline V CDR1 and CDR2: SQVTM, ANQGSEA. The CDR3 totals 12 residues. V lost 7 bases and J 1 base, leaving 7 bases between the germline ends. As to treatment: oral pan-JAK inhibitor, 5-10 mg twice daily. Cell sorting on a FACSAria was used to separate CD4+ and CD8+ T cells from the PBMCs. The table lists this clone with a few counts. Antigen: not known. Isolated RNA was reverse transcribed into cDNA used as the sequencing template. This table comes from immunoSEQ multiplex PCR, and its TCRdb copy is limited to in-frame clones, with some not included. The sample has fewer than 250,000 clones, roughly two fifths seen once; the top ten hold about 0.48%.

The rearrangement links TRBV29-1 to TRBJ2-2; D is uncertain. The source material was CD4+ T cells sorted from blood, sampled between weeks 30 and 35, from a patient treated with tofacitinib. The receptor was isolated from a human donor with alopecia areata. The CDR3 here is CSATVNTGELFF. CDR3 DNA: TGCAGCGCTACAGTGAACACCGGGGAGCTGTTTTTT.